This T cell receptor (beta chain) is drawn from a study of radiotherapy plus CTLA-4 blockade in lung cancer (dated by TCRdb to 2016 to 2019). For context, the study as a whole: Among enrolled patients, approximately 19% had an objective response and 31% reached disease control.

The receptor library was made with the immunoSEQ multiplex PCR assay. TCRdb provides this immuneACCESS table in a form limited to in-frame rearrangements. Some clones are lacking; in checked studies, under half of them reflect an unresolved V gene, and why the rest are absent is not known. The sample table contains some 66,000 clones; only one count was recorded for about 83% of them. Less than 5% of the sample comes from the top ten. Trimming leaves V shorter by 2 bases and J shorter by 7 bases, with the junction holding 16 bases beyond the gene matches. The CDR3 has 17 amino acids, counting the end cysteine and phenylalanine. Left in the record is the CDR3 DNA by itself, 51 bases read in frame from the first base. Looking up the germline V gene (reference sequence) yields CDR1 SGHAT and CDR2 FQDESV. Focal radiation therapy combined with CTLA-4 blockade (ipilimumab) was tested in patients with chemo-refractory metastatic non-small-cell lung cancer.

A remark on this clone: The target of this receptor is not known. No base quality values were provided; no much bigger clone lies one nucleotide off.

Results and caveats for the whole study, not just this receptor: Increased serum interferon-beta after radiation, together with early dynamic changes in blood T cell clones, were reported to be the strongest predictors of response. After treatment with radiotherapy and ipilimumab, TCR clones that came from tumors expanded in the peripheral blood.

This TCR came from a human donor with non-small cell lung cancer who had a partial response to radiotherapy plus ipilimumab. The input for sequencing was peripheral blood, taken from a patient treated with radiotherapy plus ipilimumab. The chain joins TRBV11-1 to TRBJ2-7; TRBD1 matches 8 bases in the middle. The CDR3 protein: CASSLRQGKVPHGEQYF. DNA sequence: TGTGCCAGCAGCTTAAGACAGGGGAAGGTCCCGCACGGGGAGCAGTACTTC.